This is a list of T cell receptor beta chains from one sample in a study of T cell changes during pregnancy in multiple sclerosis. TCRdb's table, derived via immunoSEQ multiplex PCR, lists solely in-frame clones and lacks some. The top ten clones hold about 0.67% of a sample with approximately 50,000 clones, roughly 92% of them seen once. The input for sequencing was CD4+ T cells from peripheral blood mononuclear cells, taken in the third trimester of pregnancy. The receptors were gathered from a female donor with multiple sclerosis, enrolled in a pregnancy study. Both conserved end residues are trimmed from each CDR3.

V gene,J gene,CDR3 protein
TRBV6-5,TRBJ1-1,ASSFAVNTEAF
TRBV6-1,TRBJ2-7,ASSSDSGRAYEQY
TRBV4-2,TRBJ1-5,ASSQDRGNQPQH
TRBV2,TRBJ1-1,ASTRDRGVIRNTEAF
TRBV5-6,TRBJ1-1,ASSITGVTEAF
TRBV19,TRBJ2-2,ASSSSALTGELF
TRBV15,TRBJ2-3,ATSRVQTDTQY
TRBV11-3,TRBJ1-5,ASSLTQGAIRPQH
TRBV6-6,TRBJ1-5,ASSYLDRGTQPQH
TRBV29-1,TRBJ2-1,SVDLGRASYNEQF
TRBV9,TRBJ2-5,ASNGGDLQETQY
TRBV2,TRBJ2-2,ASRPEGRELAGELF
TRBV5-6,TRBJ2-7,ASSLNTGTGAYEQY
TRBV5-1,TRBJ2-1,ASSLARTGSYNEQF
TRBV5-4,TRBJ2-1,ASSLELAGIYNEQF
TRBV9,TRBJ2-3,ASSVGGGRGGDTQY
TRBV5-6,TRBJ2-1,ASRAVRRKKQYNEQF
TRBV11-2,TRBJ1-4,ASGLNEKLF
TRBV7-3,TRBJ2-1,ASSLVSGKHNEQF
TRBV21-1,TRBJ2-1,ASSKGGPRDYNEQF
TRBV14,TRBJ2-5,ASSQDWTSGSETQY
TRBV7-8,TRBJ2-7,ASSLGRGSYEQY
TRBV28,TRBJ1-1,ASSRGGSVAEAF
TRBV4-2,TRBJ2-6,ASSQDSSVSSGANVLT
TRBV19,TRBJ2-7,ASSIRTGAVYEQY
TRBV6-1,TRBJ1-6,ASSGITDSPLH
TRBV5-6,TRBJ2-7,ASSLWQTTYEQY
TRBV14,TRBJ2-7,ASSPRRGQGVGEQY
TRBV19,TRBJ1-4,ASSSRGPPGKLF
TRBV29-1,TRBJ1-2,SVAYSNYGYT
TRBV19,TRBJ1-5,ASSIQGGQGYQPQH
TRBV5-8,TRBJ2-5,ASTFGRTEAPDD
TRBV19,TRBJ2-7,ASSLWQSPYEQY
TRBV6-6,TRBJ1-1,ASSRDRLQAF
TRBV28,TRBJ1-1,ASSLRPGHLNTEAF
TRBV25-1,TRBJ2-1,ASTPEGLAAGEQF
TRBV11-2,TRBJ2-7,ASSFAPAIRDSQYEQY
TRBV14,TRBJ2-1,ASSQQGSSYNEQF
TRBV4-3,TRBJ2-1,ASSQDGGMGNNEQF
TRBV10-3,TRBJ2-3,AIRETSADTQY
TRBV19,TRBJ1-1,ASSTWDFPRGTEAF
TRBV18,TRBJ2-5,ASITDGGRPLETQY
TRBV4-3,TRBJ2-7,ASSQRTGHYEQY
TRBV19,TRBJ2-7,ASSIVGLAGEGYEQY
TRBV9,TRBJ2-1,ASSPSGRGDNEQF
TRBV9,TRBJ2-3,ASSQGALGTDTQY
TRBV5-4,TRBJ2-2,ASSLAGTNTGELF
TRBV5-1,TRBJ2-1,ASSLDGVRNEQF
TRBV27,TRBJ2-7,ASRGSSANEQY
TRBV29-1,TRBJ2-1,SVFDNEQF
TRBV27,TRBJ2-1,ASSSLAGRPRRSYNEQF